The 9 T cell receptor beta chains presented below share a single source sample, sequenced in a study of HIV-infected patients and healthy controls. All unsorted peripheral T cells were captured because whole blood was used without fractionation. About 480 ng RNA was reverse transcribed with alpha and beta constant-region primers. Separate chain-specific third strand synthesis with multiplexing indices produced the alpha and beta libraries. TCRdb called the 5' RACE reads again in MiXCR, with one record for every CDR3 protein. This repertoire shows roughly 6,000 distinct CDR3 sequences, roughly a tenth found once; its top ten account for around 12%. The sample here was blood, taken before antiretroviral therapy. These receptors originate from an adult with HIV infection.

The rearrangement uses TRBV25-1 and TRBJ2-3; TRBD1 aligns across 9 bases. CDR1 and CDR2 from the germline V gene are MGHDK and SYGVNS. The ends lost 5 bases at V and 3 bases at J; junction bases unmatched: 9. CDR3 size: 16 residues. DNA for the CDR3: TGTGCCAGCAGTCTGAATCGGGGACAGGGAACAGATACGCAGTATTTT. This encodes CASSLNRGQGTDTQYF.

For this clonotype: Possible read error: a much larger clone is one base away. The V call is TRBV28, the J call TRBJ2-7; no clear D gene. The CDR3 extends over 16 amino acids. Germline CDR1 MDHEN, CDR2 SYDVKM. The CDR3 bases are TGTGCCAGCAGCCGCCACCTTTTGGCAGATACCTACGAGCATTACTTC. The encoded protein is CASSRHLLADTYEHYF.

This clonotype is medium-sized (0.01 to 0.1%). The chain has TRBV5-1 and TRBJ1-1; no clear D gene. The CDR3 is made up of 13 amino acids. CDR1 and CDR2 from the germline V gene are SGHRS and YFSETQ. V was cut by 3 bases and J by 2 bases, with 8 bases left in between. The CDR3 coding sequence is TGCGCCAGCAGCTCCCCGGGCAACACTGAAGCTTTCTTT. It is translated as CASSSPGNTEAFF. Drawing the rest from reference TRBV5-1 and TRBJ1-1, the complete variable domain is KAGVTQTPRYLIKTRGQQVTLSCSPISGHRSVSWYQQTPGQGLQFLFEYFSETQRNKGNFPGRFSGRQFSNSRSEMNVSTLELGDSALYLCASSSPGNTEAFFGQGTRLTVV.

By share, this clonotype counts as large. The gene calls are TRBV7-6 and TRBJ1-5; TRBD1 is a possible D gene (5 bases). The length of the CDR3 is 17 residues. Germline CDR1 is SGHVS and CDR2 is FNYEAQ. V was clipped by 1 base and J by 1 base, with 14 bases between them. CDR3 amino acids: CASSLGDAGTSNQPQHF. CDR3 in DNA: TGTGCCAGCAGCTTAGGCGATGCAGGGACGAGCAATCAGCCCCAGCATTTT.

By proportion, this clonotype is medium-sized. The chain uses TRBV5-1 and TRBJ2-5; 10 nucleotides agree with TRBD1. CDR3 size: 15 residues. V shed 2 bases and J 1 base; nucleotides not matched to a gene: 2. Germline values: CDR1 SGHRS, CDR2 YFSETQ. The CDR3 loop reads CASSLGQGGQETQYF. CDR3 DNA: TGCGCCAGCAGCTTAGGACAGGGGGGCCAAGAGACCCAGTACTTC.

Judged by abundance, this clonotype is medium-sized (0.01 to 0.1%). J is TRBJ1-5 and V is TRBV6-1; a possible D gene is TRBD1 (6 bases). V was clipped by 8 bases and J by 7 bases, with 18 bases between them. The germline gives CDR1 MNHNS, CDR2 SASEGT. CDR3 length: 14 residues. The CDR3 region has the DNA TGTGCCAGCGAGAGGAACAGGGAAGGGCAGCCCCAGCATTTT. This translates into CASERNREGQPQHF.

The V call is TRBV28, the J call TRBJ1-6; 10 nucleotides align to TRBD1. Trimming took 3 bases from V and 5 from J; bases not matched to a gene: 4. CDR1 is MDHEN and CDR2 is SYDVKM in the germline V gene. The CDR3 totals 16 residues. CDR3 DNA: TGTGCCAGCAGTTTTAGAGGACAGGGGGATAATTCACCCCTCCACTTT. Protein product: CASSFRGQGDNSPLHF.

This chain links TRBV7-3 with TRBJ2-2; 9 bases map to TRBD2. CDR3 length equals 15 residues. Per germline, CDR1 SGHTA and CDR2 FQGTGA. The V and J ends lost 0 bases and 4 bases, in that order; junction bases with no gene match: 0. CDR3: CASSLTSGGTGELFF. Written as DNA, the CDR3 is TGTGCCAGCAGCTTAACTAGCGGGGGCACCGGGGAGCTGTTTTTT.

By share, this clonotype ranks as medium-sized. The chain recombines TRBV28 with TRBJ2-3, with D possibly being TRBD1 or TRBD2 (5 bases each). Trimming took off 4 bases at V and 0 bases at J, with 11 bases between the two ends. In germline, CDR1 is MDHEN, CDR2 SYDVKM. The CDR3 is 15 residues long. CDR3 sequence reads: CASSSRDASTDTQYF. The CDR3 DNA sequence: TGTGCCAGCAGTTCCCGGGACGCGAGCACAGATACGCAGTATTTT.